A single sample is the source of the 28 T cell receptor beta chains below, sequenced in a study of blood T cell repertoires in COVID-19. TCRdb keeps only in-frame clones here, not all; method: immunoSEQ multiplex PCR. The sample consists of approximately 160,000 clones, roughly four fifths of them appearing once. Sequencing was performed on peripheral blood. The source is a human donor in a cohort sampled during active COVID-19.

V gene TRBV4-3 combines with J gene TRBJ1-5; D remains ambiguous. CDR3 length equals 15 residues. Germline V gene sequence: CDR1 LGHNA, CDR2 YSLEER. V was clipped by 2 bases and J by 0 bases, with 8 bases between them. The CDR3 spells CASSQTVNSNQPQHF. The CDR3 nucleotides read TGCGCCAGCAGCCAAACGGTGAATAGCAATCAGCCCCAGCATTTT.

The V and J genes are TRBV30 and TRBJ2-7, with a tentative D call TRBD1 (6 bases). There are 15 residues in the CDR3. Germline-derived CDR1 and CDR2 are GTSNPN and SVGIG (reference sequence). With 1 base removed from V and 2 bases from J, the gap between germline ends came to 15 bases. CDR3 sequence reads: CAWSGDTYVTYEQYF. DNA for the CDR3: TGTGCCTGGAGTGGGGACACCTACGTTACCTACGAGCAGTACTTC. The variable domain in full, with the rest retrieved from reference TRBV30 and TRBJ2-7, is SQTIHQWPATLVQPVGSPLSLECTVEGTSNPNLYWYRQAAGRGLQLLFYSVGIGQISSEVPQNLSASRPQDRQFILSSKKLLLSDSGFYLCAWSGDTYVTYEQYFGPGTRLTVT.

This clone was seen a handful of times. The rearrangement links TRBV16 to TRBJ1-2, with D hard to call. The CDR3 has 11 residues. Germline-derived CDR1 and CDR2 are KGHSY and FQNENV. Trimming cost V 7 bases and J 8 bases, with 11 bases left between them. The chain's CDR3 is CASTRRGGYTF. CDR3 sequence (DNA): TGTGCCAGCACCCGTCGTGGCGGCTACACCTTC.

The chain carries TRBV25-1 and TRBJ1-2, with D possibly TRBD1 on 5 matching bases. The ends were cut back, 6 bases at V and 5 bases at J, with 19 bases in the middle. This CDR3 spans 15 amino acids. Germline V CDR1 and CDR2: MGHDK, SYGVNS. The CDR3: CASSRGGIEGYGYTF. For the CDR3, the DNA is TGTGCCAGCAGCCGGGGGGGGATAGAAGGGTATGGCTACACCTTC.

V and J are TRBV28 and TRBJ1-2; TRBD1 matches 8 bases. V dropped 5 bases and J dropped 4; count of bases not matched to a gene: 9. Germline CDR1 reads MDHEN; CDR2 reads SYDVKM. The length of the CDR3 is 15 residues. Here the CDR3 DNA reads TGTGCCAGCAGTGATCCACAGGGGGGGAGCTATGGCTACACCTTC. Amino acids: CASSDPQGGSYGYTF.

The rearrangement uses TRBV18 and TRBJ2-7; D might be TRBD1 (6 bases). CDR1 and CDR2 (germline): KGHSH, LQKENI. Trimming removed 5 bases at V and 1 base at J, with 12 bases between. The CDR3 totals 14 residues. CDR3 residues: CASSGTGRSYEQYF. CDR3 DNA: TGTGCCAGCTCAGGCACAGGGCGATCCTACGAGCAGTACTTC.

The CDR3 sequence is CASSLGQGGTDTQYF. As DNA, the CDR3 is TGTGCCAGTAGTCTCGGACAGGGAGGCACAGATACGCAGTATTTT. The V call is TRBV19, the J call TRBJ2-3; TRBD1 aligns across 8 bases. The CDR3 totals 15 residues. CDR1 and CDR2 (germline): LNHDA, SQIVND (reference sequence). J lost 1 base, V lost 5 bases, and 5 bases had no gene match.

The chain has TRBV5-8 and TRBJ1-5; TRBD1 matches 9 bases. The CDR3 covers 15 residues. Germline CDR1 SGHTS, CDR2 YDEGEE. Losses at the gene ends were 4 bases for V and 7 bases for J; bases not matched to a gene: 9. The CDR3 coding sequence is TGTGCCAGCAGCCTGCCGGGACAGGGTTGGCAGCCCCAGCATTTT. This encodes CASSLPGQGWQPQHF.

The CDR3 nucleotides are TGTGCCAGCAGTCCCCTTCTGGGGGGGGGCTACTATGGCTACACCTTC. It yields the protein CASSPLLGGGYYGYTF. The gene calls are TRBV2 and TRBJ1-2; possible D gene TRBD1, 6 bases. Germline loops: CDR1 SNHLY, CDR2 FYNNEI. Trimming stripped 5 bases from V and 3 bases from J, with 19 bases between. The length of the CDR3 is 16 residues. Supplemented by reference TRBV2 and TRBJ1-2, the full variable domain reads EPEVTQTPSHQVTQMGQEVILRCVPISNHLYFYWYRQILGQKVEFLVSFYNNEISEKSEIFDDQFSVERPDGSNFTLKIRSTKLEDSAMYFCASSPLLGGGYYGYTFGSGTRLTVV.

This clone was seen a few times. The genes are TRBV4-1 and TRBJ2-3, with 7 bases fitting TRBD2. Germline V CDR1 and CDR2: MGHRA, YSYEKL. The CDR3 totals 14 residues. The ends lost 9 bases at V and 2 bases at J; junction bases unmatched: 8. Written as DNA, the CDR3 is TGCGCCAGTCGAAGGGAGGGCCCCACAGATACGCAGTATTTT. Its protein product is CASRREGPTDTQYF.

The chain combines TRBV7-2 with TRBJ1-5; tentative D call: TRBD1 (5 bases). Trimming pared 5 bases from V and 3 bases from J, leaving 14 bases between. The CDR3 is made up of 15 amino acids. Germline loops: CDR1 SGHTA, CDR2 FQGNSA. The CDR3 region is CASSGGRGNNQPQHF. The CDR3 DNA reads TGTGCCAGCAGCGGGGGACGGGGGAACAATCAGCCCCAGCATTTT.

In its sample, this clone was seen a few times. This chain uses TRBV9 with TRBJ1-2, with TRBD1 as a possible D gene (6 bases). V lost 4 bases and J 5 bases, leaving 21 bases between the germline ends. Germline V gives CDR1 SGDLS, CDR2 YYNGEE. CDR3 length: 16 residues. CDR3 sequence reads: CASSPHQQGAGYGYTF. Here the CDR3 DNA reads TGTGCCAGCAGCCCCCATCAACAGGGTGCAGGGTATGGCTACACCTTC. The whole variable domain, filled in from reference TRBV9 and TRBJ1-2, reads DSGVTQTPKHLITATGQRVTLRCSPRSGDLSVYWYQQSLDQGLQFLIQYYNGEERAKGNILERFSAQQFPDLHSELNLSSLELGDSALYFCASSPHQQGAGYGYTFGSGTRLTVV.

This clone appeared once. V gene TRBV7-9 combines with J gene TRBJ2-5, with 8 bases fitting TRBD2. The length of the CDR3 is 14 residues. V dropped 0 bases and J dropped 5; count of bases not matched to a gene: 2. The germline gives CDR1 SEHNR, CDR2 FQNEAQ (reference sequence). CDR3: CASSLAGTRETQYF. CDR3 in DNA: TGTGCCAGCAGCTTAGCCGGGACTAGGGAGACCCAGTACTTC.

This clone was picked up one time. The rearrangement joins TRBV28 to TRBJ1-5; D remains unclear. The CDR3 is made up of 13 amino acids. Trimming stripped 3 bases from V and 1 base from J, with 4 bases between. Germline V gene lookup returns CDR1 MDHEN and CDR2 SYDVKM. CDR3 nucleotides: TGTGCCAGCAGTTTCTTAAGCAATCAGCCCCAGCATTTT. It specifies CASSFLSNQPQHF.

CDR3 nucleotides: TGTGCCACCAGTGACTGCCGGGAGGGTAGCGGGATGAGGTCAGAGACCCAGTACTTC. Its translation: CATSDCREGSGMRSETQYF. The J gene is TRBJ2-5, the V gene TRBV24-1, with TRBD2 identical over 8 bases. V lost 4 bases and J lost 4; bases outside the gene matches: 19. Germline-derived CDR1 and CDR2 are KGHDR and SFDVKD. The CDR3 spans 19 residues.

This clone was detected only a few times. The chain uses TRBV5-1 and TRBJ2-2; TRBD2 agrees at 7 bases. Trimming cost V 2 bases and J 0 bases; bases outside gene matches: 10. Germline V gives CDR1 SGHRS, CDR2 YFSETQ. The length of the CDR3 is 18 residues. As DNA, the CDR3 is TGCGCCAGCAGCTTAAGGGGACTATCACCAACGAACACCGGGGAGCTGTTTTTT. Translated: CASSLRGLSPTNTGELFF.

V and J are TRBV29-1 and TRBJ2-7, with D perhaps TRBD2 (6 bases). Trimming took 7 bases from V and 4 from J, leaving 20 bases between them. Looked up from germline, CDR1 is SQVTM and CDR2 is ANQGSEA. The CDR3 length is 14 residues. In DNA, the CDR3 is TGCAGCGCCGGGACCCCGGGACTTCCTTACGAGCAGTACTTC. Its translation: CSAGTPGLPYEQYF.

V gene TRBV19 combines with J gene TRBJ1-1; perhaps TRBD1 as D (6 bases). The germline V gene encodes CDR1 LNHDA and CDR2 SQIVND (reference sequence). There are 13 residues in the CDR3. The V gene lost 5 bases and the J gene lost 3 bases, with 10 bases spanning the gap. The CDR3: CASSSDSYTEAFF. Written as DNA, the CDR3 is TGTGCCAGTAGTTCGGACAGTTACACTGAAGCTTTCTTT.

The chain carries TRBV11-2 and TRBJ2-3; TRBD2 aligns across 15 bases. The V gene end was trimmed by 5 bases and the J gene end by 3 bases; junction bases not matched to a gene: 3. CDR3 length equals 16 residues. The germline CDR1 and CDR2 sequences are SGHAT and FQNNGV. The CDR3 is CASSPGTSGRTDTQYF. CDR3 nucleotides: TGTGCCAGCAGCCCAGGGACTAGCGGGAGGACAGATACGCAGTATTTT.

This chain uses TRBV5-4 with TRBJ2-3; possibly TRBD2 for D (6 bases). Germline V gene lookup returns CDR1 SGHNT and CDR2 YYREEE (reference sequence). Trimming took off 4 bases at V and 5 bases at J, with 17 bases between the two ends. This CDR3 has 15 residues. CDR3 region: CASSPGPPRGDTQYF. CDR3 DNA sequence: TGTGCCAGCAGCCCTGGGCCCCCGCGGGGAGATACGCAGTATTTT.

This sequence joins TRBV7-9 and TRBJ1-1, with 8 bases lining up with TRBD1. The CDR3 is 14 residues long. Losses at the gene ends were 5 bases for V and 5 bases for J; bases not matched to a gene: 7. Germline CDR1 reads SEHNR; CDR2 reads FQNEAQ (reference sequence). CDR3 region: CASSGQGAETEAFF. The CDR3 bases are TGTGCCAGCAGCGGCCAGGGGGCGGAAACTGAAGCTTTCTTT.

The chain links TRBV6-4 to TRBJ1-2; D is perhaps TRBD1 (5 bases). V shed 6 bases and J shed 1 base, with 15 bases lying between them. The CDR3 spans 15 residues. Per the germline V gene, CDR1 is MRHNA and CDR2 is SNTAGT. The CDR3 DNA reads TGTGCCAGCAGCCCCGACAGTTATTTTAACTATGGCTACACCTTC. Its translation: CASSPDSYFNYGYTF.

The chain combines TRBV5-4 with TRBJ2-3, with 10 bases aligning to TRBD1. Per germline, CDR1 SGHNT and CDR2 YYREEE (reference sequence). The CDR3 has 15 residues. V was clipped by 4 bases and J by 3 bases; unmatched bases: 5. The CDR3 sequence: CASSPRTGGTDTQYF. The CDR3, as DNA: TGTGCCAGCAGCCCCAGGACAGGGGGGACAGATACGCAGTATTTT.

The V call is TRBV10-3, the J call TRBJ2-7, with TRBD1 identical over 9 bases. The CDR3 totals 13 residues. V lost 10 bases to trimming and J lost 5 bases; unmatched junction nucleotides: 9. Germline lookup yields CDR1 ENHRY and CDR2 SYGVKD. The CDR3 nucleotides are TGTGCCAGTCGGGACAGGGTGGTCGACGAGCAGTACTTC. The encoded protein is CASRDRVVDEQYF.

A few counts support this clone. J is TRBJ2-7 and V is TRBV9, with 7 nucleotides matching TRBD1. V shed 3 bases, J shed 6 bases, and the junction held 3 bases outside the gene matches. This CDR3 has 12 amino acids. Germline CDR1 and CDR2: SGDLS and YYNGEE. CDR3 amino acids: CASSGRDSEQYF. For the CDR3, the DNA is TGTGCCAGCAGCGGCCGGGACAGCGAGCAGTACTTC.

The rearrangement links TRBV10-2 to TRBJ2-7; D unclear. V dropped 7 bases and J dropped 0 bases, with 16 bases sitting between them. The CDR3 contains 15 residues. The germline gives CDR1 WSHSY, CDR2 SAAADI. The CDR3 is CASKDGQASSYEQYF. DNA for the CDR3: TGCGCCAGCAAGGATGGGCAGGCGAGCTCCTACGAGCAGTACTTC.

The J gene is TRBJ1-2, the V gene TRBV6-2 or TRBV6-3, with 9 positions matching TRBD1. This CDR3 has 15 amino acids. Trimming took 4 bases from V and 4 from J; bases not matched to a gene: 7. The V gene's germline CDR1 is MNHEY and CDR2 SVGEGT. Here the CDR3 reads CASSFTGTGRYGYTF. Here the CDR3 DNA reads TGTGCCAGCAGTTTCACCGGGACAGGGCGCTATGGCTACACCTTC.

A single count supports this clone. The chain couples TRBV27 to TRBJ1-2; 7 bases match TRBD1. V gave up 9 bases and J gave up 4 bases; unmatched junction bases: 8. Germline assignment: CDR1 MNHEY and CDR2 SMNVEV (reference sequence). This CDR3 contains 13 residues. This CDR3 reads CASMDRPGYGYTF. The CDR3 coding sequence is TGTGCCAGTATGGACAGGCCTGGCTATGGCTACACCTTC.